The clone carrying this T cell receptor (beta chain) was detected only a few times. Antigen unknown. This sample was included in a study of cytomegalovirus exposure and HLA in healthy donors. Study-level results: The listing of 150 to 200 TCR beta chains classed them as cytomegalovirus-associated. Rarity characterized most TCR sequences, yet some public TCRs appeared in many donors.

The PCR contained 60 Vbeta and 13 Jbeta primers. Method: immunoSEQ multiplex PCR; TCRdb's copy keeps in-frame clones and lacks some. Of about 120,000 clones in the sample, over 60% were seen once. Germline-derived CDR1 and CDR2 are SGHRS and YFSETQ. Trimming pared 2 bases from V and 2 bases from J, leaving 10 bases between. This CDR3 has 14 amino acids. The specimen was PBMCs. The V gene is TRBV5-1, the J gene TRBJ1-1; TRBD1 is a possible D gene (5 bases). The receptor was derived from a human donor in good health. The CDR3 region is CASSLLRGNTEAFF. Written as DNA, the CDR3 is TGCGCCAGCAGCTTACTTAGGGGAAACACTGAAGCTTTCTTT.